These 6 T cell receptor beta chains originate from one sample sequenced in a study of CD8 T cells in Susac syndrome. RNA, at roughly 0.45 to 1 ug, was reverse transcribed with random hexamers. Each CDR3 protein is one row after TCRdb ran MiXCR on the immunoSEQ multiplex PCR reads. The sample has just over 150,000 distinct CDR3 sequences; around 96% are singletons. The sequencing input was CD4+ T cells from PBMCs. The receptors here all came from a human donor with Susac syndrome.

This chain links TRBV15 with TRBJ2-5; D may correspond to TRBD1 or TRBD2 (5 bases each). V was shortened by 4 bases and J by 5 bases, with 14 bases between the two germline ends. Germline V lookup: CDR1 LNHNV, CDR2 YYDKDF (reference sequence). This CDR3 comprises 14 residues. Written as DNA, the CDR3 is TGTGCCACCAGCAATGGGTTTGGGACGGAGACCCAGTACTTC. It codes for CATSNGFGTETQYF.

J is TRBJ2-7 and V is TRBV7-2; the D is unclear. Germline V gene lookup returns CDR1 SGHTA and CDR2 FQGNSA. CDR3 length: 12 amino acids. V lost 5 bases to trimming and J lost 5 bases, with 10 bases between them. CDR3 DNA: TGTGCCAGCAGCCTCGCGTGGGACGAGCAGTACTTC. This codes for CASSLAWDEQYF.

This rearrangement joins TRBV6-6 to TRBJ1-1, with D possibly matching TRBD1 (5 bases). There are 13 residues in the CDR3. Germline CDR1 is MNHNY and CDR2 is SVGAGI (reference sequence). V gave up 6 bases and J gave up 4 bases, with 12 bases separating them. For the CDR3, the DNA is TGTGCCAGCAGCGGGACGGACCTCACTGAAGCTTTCTTT. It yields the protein CASSGTDLTEAFF.

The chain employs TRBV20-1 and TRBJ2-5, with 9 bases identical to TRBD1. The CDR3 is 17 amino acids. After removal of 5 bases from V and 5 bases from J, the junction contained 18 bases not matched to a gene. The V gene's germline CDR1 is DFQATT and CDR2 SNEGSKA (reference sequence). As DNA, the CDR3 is TGCAGTGCTTCACCGTCACCCAATACAGGGGGCCTTGAGACCCAGTACTTC. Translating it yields CSASPSPNTGGLETQYF.

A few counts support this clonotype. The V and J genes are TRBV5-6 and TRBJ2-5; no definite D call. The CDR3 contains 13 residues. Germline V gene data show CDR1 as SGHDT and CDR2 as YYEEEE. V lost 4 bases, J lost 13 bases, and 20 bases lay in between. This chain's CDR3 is CASSDRRIPKLYF. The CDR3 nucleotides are TGTGCCAGCAGCGATCGGCGGATTCCGAAATTGTACTTC.

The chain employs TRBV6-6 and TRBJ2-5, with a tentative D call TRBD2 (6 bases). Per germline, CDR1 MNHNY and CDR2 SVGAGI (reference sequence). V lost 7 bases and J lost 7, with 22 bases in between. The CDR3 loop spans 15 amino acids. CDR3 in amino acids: CASTLDEPRGGTQYF. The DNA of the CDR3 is TGTGCCAGCACCTTGGACGAACCGCGGGGTGGGACCCAGTACTTC.